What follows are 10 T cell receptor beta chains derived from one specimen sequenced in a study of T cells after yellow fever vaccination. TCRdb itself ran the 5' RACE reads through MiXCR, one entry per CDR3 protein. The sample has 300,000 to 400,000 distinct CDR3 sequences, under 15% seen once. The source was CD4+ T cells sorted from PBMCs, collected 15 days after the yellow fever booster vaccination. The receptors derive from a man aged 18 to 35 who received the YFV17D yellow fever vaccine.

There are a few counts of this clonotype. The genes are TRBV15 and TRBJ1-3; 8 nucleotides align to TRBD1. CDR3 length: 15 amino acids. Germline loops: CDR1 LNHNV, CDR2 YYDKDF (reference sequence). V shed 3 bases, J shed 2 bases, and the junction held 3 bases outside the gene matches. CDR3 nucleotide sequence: TGTGCCACCAGCAGGGACAGGGTCCCTGGAAACACCATATATTTT. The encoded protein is CATSRDRVPGNTIYF.

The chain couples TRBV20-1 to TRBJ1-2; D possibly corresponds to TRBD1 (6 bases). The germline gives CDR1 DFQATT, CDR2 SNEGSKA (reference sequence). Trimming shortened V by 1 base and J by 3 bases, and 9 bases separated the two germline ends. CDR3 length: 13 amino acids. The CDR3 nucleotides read TGCAGTGCTAGAGCAGGGGTAGACTATGGCTACACCTTC. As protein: CSARAGVDYGYTF.

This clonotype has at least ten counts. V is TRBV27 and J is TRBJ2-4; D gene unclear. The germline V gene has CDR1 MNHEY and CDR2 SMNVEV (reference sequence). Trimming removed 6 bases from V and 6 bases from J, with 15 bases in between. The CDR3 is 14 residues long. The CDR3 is CASSYGPTPNIQYF. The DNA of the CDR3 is TGTGCCAGCAGCTACGGACCGACGCCAAACATTCAGTACTTC.

CDR3 coding DNA: TGTGCCACTAGACGGGACATTTACAATGAGCAGTTCTTC. Amino acid sequence: CATRRDIYNEQFF. The genes are TRBV3-1 and TRBJ2-1; perhaps TRBD1 as D (6 bases). V was cut by 10 bases and J by 4 bases, with 14 bases left in between. The CDR3 covers 13 residues. Germline-derived CDR1 and CDR2 are LGHDT and YNNKEL (reference sequence).

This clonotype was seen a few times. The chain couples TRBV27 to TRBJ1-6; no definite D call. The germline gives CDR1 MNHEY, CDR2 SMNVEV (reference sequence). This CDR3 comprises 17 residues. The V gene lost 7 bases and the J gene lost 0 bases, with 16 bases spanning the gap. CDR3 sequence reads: CASMAWRPSSYNSPLHF. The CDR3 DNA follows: TGTGCCAGCATGGCGTGGAGGCCTAGCTCCTATAATTCACCCCTCCACTTT.

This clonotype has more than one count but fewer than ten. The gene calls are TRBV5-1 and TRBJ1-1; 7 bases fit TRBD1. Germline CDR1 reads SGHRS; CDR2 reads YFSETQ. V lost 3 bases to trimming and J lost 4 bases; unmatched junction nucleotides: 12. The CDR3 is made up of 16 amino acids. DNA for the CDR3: TGCGCCAGCAGCTCAGCATCAACAGGGGACGGCACTGAAGCTTTCTTT. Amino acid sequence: CASSSASTGDGTEAFF.

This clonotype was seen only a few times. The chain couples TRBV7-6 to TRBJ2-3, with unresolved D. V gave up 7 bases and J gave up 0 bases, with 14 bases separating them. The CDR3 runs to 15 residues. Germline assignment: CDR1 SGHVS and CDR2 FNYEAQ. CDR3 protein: CASTVAPSSTDTQYF. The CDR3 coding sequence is TGTGCCAGCACAGTAGCACCATCTAGCACAGATACGCAGTATTTT.

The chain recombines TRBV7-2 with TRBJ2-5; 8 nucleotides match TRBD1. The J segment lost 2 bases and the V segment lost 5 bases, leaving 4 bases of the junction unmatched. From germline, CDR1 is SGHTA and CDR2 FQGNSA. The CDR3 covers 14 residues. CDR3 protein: CASSTNRGQETQYF. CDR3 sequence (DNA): TGTGCCAGCAGCACCAACAGGGGGCAAGAGACCCAGTACTTC.

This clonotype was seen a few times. The CDR3 reads CASSQGTGDTGELFF. The CDR3 nucleotides read TGTGCCAGCAGCCAAGGGACAGGGGACACCGGGGAGCTGTTTTTT. J is TRBJ2-2 and V is TRBV3-1, with 9 positions matching TRBD1. Germline trimming cut 1 base from V and 3 bases from J; bases unmatched to any gene: 0. Looked up from germline, CDR1 is LGHDT and CDR2 is YNNKEL (reference sequence). CDR3 length equals 15 residues.

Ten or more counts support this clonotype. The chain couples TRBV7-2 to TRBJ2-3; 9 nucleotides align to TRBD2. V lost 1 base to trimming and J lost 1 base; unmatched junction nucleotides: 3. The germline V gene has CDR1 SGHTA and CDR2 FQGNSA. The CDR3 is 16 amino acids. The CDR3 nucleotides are TGTGCCAGCAGCTTAGGGGCTAGCGGGGGCACAGATACGCAGTATTTT. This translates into CASSLGASGGTDTQYF.